Below are 22 T cell receptor beta chains sequenced from a single sample in a study of T cell responses to AZD1222 COVID-19 vaccine (dated by TCRdb to about 2021). Taken with the paper, the label for time point translates to: about 28 days (+/-7) after the second vaccine dose. Library method: the immunoSEQ multiplex PCR assay. Not all clones reach the TCRdb copy of this immuneACCESS table, which keeps in-frame sequences only. Checked studies attribute under half of the gap to unresolved V genes and leave the rest unexplained. This sample has under 150,000 clones in its table, and 85% to 90% of those were observed once. The ten largest account for approximately 1.6% of the sample. The sequencing used peripheral blood, collected 28 days after the second AZD1222 dose. The origin of the receptors is an adult who received the AZD1222 COVID-19 vaccine.

This clone was counted only a few times. The chain employs TRBV7-6 and TRBJ1-5, with a possible D match to TRBD1 (6 bases). Germline assignment: CDR1 SGHVS and CDR2 FNYEAQ. The CDR3 runs 16 residues. Between the trimmed V and J ends, which lost 1 base and 4 bases, there was a span of 14 bases. The CDR3 region is CASSLDAVRGNQPQHF. The CDR3 nucleotides read TGTGCCAGCAGCTTAGATGCGGTAAGGGGGAATCAGCCCCAGCATTTT.

The chain couples TRBV10-2 to TRBJ1-5; D possibly corresponds to TRBD1 (6 bases). Germline V gene sequence: CDR1 WSHSY, CDR2 SAAADI. The CDR3 is 15 amino acids. The V end was cut by 0 bases, the J end by 6 bases, with 12 bases between. The CDR3 protein is CASSESTGGAQPQHF. In nucleotides, the CDR3 is TGCGCCAGCAGTGAGTCTACGGGGGGGGCTCAGCCCCAGCATTTT.

The chain employs TRBV28 and TRBJ2-1; 9 bases align to TRBD1. Germline CDR1 and CDR2: MDHEN and SYDVKM. This CDR3 region has 17 residues. V trimming: 7 bases; J trimming: 4 bases; junction bases outside the gene matches: 14. The CDR3: CASITGGPVGAYNEQFF. In nucleotides, the CDR3 is TGTGCCAGCATTACAGGGGGCCCAGTGGGGGCATACAATGAGCAGTTCTTC. The full variable domain, with the rest looked up from reference TRBV28 and TRBJ2-1, is DVKVTQSSRYLVKRTGEKVFLECVQDMDHENMFWYRQDPGLGLRLIYFSYDVKMKEKGDIPEGYSVSREKKERFSLILESASTNQTSMYLCASITGGPVGAYNEQFFGPGTRLTVL.

The DNA for the CDR3 is TGCGCCAGCAGTTGGGATGTCAATTCACCCCTCCACTTT. Residues: CASSWDVNSPLHF. The chain uses TRBV5-1 and TRBJ1-6, with D hard to call. Deletions cut 5 bases from V and 7 bases from J, with 10 bases between. Per germline, CDR1 SGHRS and CDR2 YFSETQ. This CDR3 comprises 13 residues.

This chain connects TRBV2 to TRBJ1-2; D is ambiguous. The V end was cut by 6 bases, the J end by 2 bases, with 16 bases between. The CDR3 is 15 residues long. CDR1 is SNHLY and CDR2 is FYNNEI in the germline V gene. In DNA, the CDR3 is TGTGCCAGCAGCGCACGAGGCACTGGCAACTATGGCTACACCTTC. It translates to CASSARGTGNYGYTF.

V is TRBV5-1 and J is TRBJ2-3; 8 bases match TRBD2. CDR1 and CDR2 (germline): SGHRS, YFSETQ. The CDR3 totals 16 residues. Germline trimming cut 0 bases from V and 1 base from J; bases unmatched to any gene: 4. The CDR3 bases are TGCGCCAGCAGCTTGGCCCAGACTAGCGGCACAGATACGCAGTATTTT. It is translated as CASSLAQTSGTDTQYF.

This chain joins TRBV29-1 and TRBJ2-1, with TRBD1 matching 11 bases. This CDR3 has 15 amino acids. The V gene's germline CDR1 is SQVTM and CDR2 ANQGSEA. With V trimmed by 6 bases and J by 6 bases, 10 bases remained unmatched. The CDR3 sequence is CSVVPGQGVFNEQFF. The CDR3 DNA is TGCAGCGTCGTGCCGGGACAGGGGGTATTCAATGAGCAGTTCTTC.

This sequence joins TRBV30 and TRBJ1-6; 7 positions match TRBD1. This CDR3 has 16 residues. CDR1 GTSNPN and CDR2 SVGIG come from the germline V gene (reference sequence). J gave up 9 bases and V 6 bases, and 17 bases lay outside the gene matches. The CDR3 nucleotides read TGTGCCTGTCGGCAAGGCCTAAACAGGGGAGGTTCACCCCTCCACTTT. This translates into CACRQGLNRGGSPLHF.

In its sample, this clone was seen once. The rearrangement links TRBV10-3 to TRBJ2-2; 8 nucleotides line up with TRBD2. The junction had 3 bases not matched to a gene; V was cut back by 5 bases and J by 1 base. CDR3 length: 15 amino acids. Germline loops: CDR1 ENHRY, CDR2 SYGVKD. Written as DNA, the CDR3 is TGTGCCATCAGTCGAGCGGGGGTGAACACCGGGGAGCTGTTTTTT. It encodes CAISRAGVNTGELFF.

This clone has ten or more counts. The rearrangement uses TRBV2 and TRBJ2-1, with D possibly TRBD2 on 5 matching bases. V was pared by 1 base and J by 8 bases, with 15 bases between. The CDR3 consists of 15 residues. In germline, CDR1 is SNHLY, CDR2 FYNNEI. The chain's CDR3 is CASSEVASKVDEQFF. Written as DNA, the CDR3 is TGTGCCAGCAGTGAAGTGGCTAGCAAGGTCGATGAGCAGTTCTTC.

Regarding this clone: The sample carries other DNA sequences with the same CDR3. The chain employs TRBV3-1 (or the pseudogene TRBV3-2) and TRBJ1-2; D is undetermined. The germline gives CDR1 LGHDT, CDR2 YNNKEL (reference sequence). V was shortened by 1 base and J by 2 bases, with 2 bases between the two germline ends. The CDR3 consists of 12 residues. CDR3 in DNA: TGTGCCAGCAGCCAAGTCAACTATGGCTACACCTTC. Protein sequence: CASSQVNYGYTF.

There are a few counts of this clone. The rearrangement joins TRBV7-2 to TRBJ2-7; 10 positions agree with TRBD2. From germline, CDR1 is SGHTA and CDR2 FQGNSA. The CDR3 is made up of 15 amino acids. Trimming took 6 bases from V and 4 from J; bases not matched to a gene: 9. CDR3 DNA: TGTGCCAGCAGAACCCAGCGGGAGGGCCGGTACGAGCAGTACTTC. Translation gives CASRTQREGRYEQYF.

V gene TRBV5-6 combines with J gene TRBJ1-2; weak D call: TRBD1 (5 bases). Germline V gene sequence: CDR1 SGHDT, CDR2 YYEEEE. The CDR3 runs to 15 residues. Trimming pared 1 base from V and 4 bases from J, leaving 14 bases between. In nucleotides, the CDR3 is TGTGCCAGCAGCTTGATGGGGGTTGAGGGCTATGGCTACACCTTC. Translation: CASSLMGVEGYGYTF.

The chain has TRBV10-1 and TRBJ2-1; 12 bases agree with TRBD2. With 4 bases clipped from V and 9 bases from J, the junction kept 7 bases outside the gene matches. Germline V lookup: CDR1 WNHNN, CDR2 SYGVQD (reference sequence). The CDR3 covers 15 residues. In DNA form, the CDR3 reads TGCGCCAGCAGTGCAGGACTAGCGGGATCGAGTGAGCAGTTCTTC. Translation: CASSAGLAGSSEQFF.

The chain links TRBV6-5 to TRBJ1-2, with D hard to call. V lost 6 bases to trimming and J lost 1 base, with 12 bases between them. The CDR3 totals 14 residues. Germline V lookup: CDR1 MNHEY, CDR2 SVGAGI. CDR3 sequence: CASSKAGINYGYTF. Here the CDR3 DNA reads TGTGCCAGCAGCAAAGCGGGTATTAACTATGGCTACACCTTC.

This sequence joins TRBV9 and TRBJ2-7; 7 nucleotides agree with TRBD1. Trimming at V came to 2 bases and at J to 2 bases, leaving 4 bases not matched to a gene. CDR3 size: 14 residues. CDR1 and CDR2 from the germline V gene are SGDLS and YYNGEE. CDR3 sequence: CASSVTGQPYEQYF. The DNA of the CDR3 is TGTGCCAGCAGCGTGACAGGGCAACCCTACGAGCAGTACTTC.

The chain has TRBV4-1 and TRBJ2-5; 11 nucleotides line up with TRBD2. Germline trimming cut 2 bases from V and 0 bases from J; bases unmatched to any gene: 2. The CDR3 spans 16 residues. Germline V gene lookup returns CDR1 MGHRA and CDR2 YSYEKL. CDR3 residues: CASSQRTSGYQETQYF. Here the CDR3 DNA reads TGCGCCAGCAGCCAACGGACTAGCGGGTACCAAGAGACCCAGTACTTC.

The chain combines TRBV5-1 with TRBJ1-5; D gene uncertain. Per germline, CDR1 SGHRS and CDR2 YFSETQ. CDR3 length: 15 residues. V was clipped by 0 bases and J by 2 bases, with 9 bases between them. The CDR3 DNA is TGCGCCAGCAGCTTGGACGGGTACGGCAATCAGCCCCAGCATTTT. This codes for CASSLDGYGNQPQHF.

CDR3 sequence reads: CAWRGAPIAGVGEQFF. As DNA, the CDR3 is TGTGCCTGGAGGGGTGCCCCTATAGCGGGGGTGGGTGAGCAGTTCTTC. V is TRBV30 and J is TRBJ2-1; 9 bases fit TRBD2. In germline, CDR1 is GTSNPN, CDR2 SVGIG (reference sequence). V lost 3 bases and J lost 9; bases outside the gene matches: 15. The CDR3 consists of 16 residues.

This clone appeared once. The genes are TRBV5-4 and TRBJ1-2; TRBD1 might be the D (6 bases). Trimming shortened V by 6 bases and J by 10 bases, and 19 bases separated the two germline ends. The CDR3 contains 13 residues. Germline V gives CDR1 SGHNT, CDR2 YYREEE (reference sequence). The CDR3, as DNA: TGTGCCAGCACCAATGGAGGGGGGGGCGCCTACACCTTC. This encodes CASTNGGGGAYTF.

The chain carries TRBV2 and TRBJ2-3; a weak D match, TRBD2 (5 bases). Germline lookup yields CDR1 SNHLY and CDR2 FYNNEI. The V end was cut by 1 base, the J end by 0 bases, with 11 bases between. This CDR3 comprises 16 residues. The CDR3 region is CASSEEVSVSTDTQYF. CDR3 DNA sequence: TGTGCCAGCAGTGAAGAAGTTAGCGTAAGCACAGATACGCAGTATTTT. Supplemented by reference TRBV2 and TRBJ2-3, the full variable domain reads EPEVTQTPSHQVTQMGQEVILRCVPISNHLYFYWYRQILGQKVEFLVSFYNNEISEKSEIFDDQFSVERPDGSNFTLKIRSTKLEDSAMYFCASSEEVSVSTDTQYFGPGTRLTVL.

This sequence joins TRBV11-2 and TRBJ1-4; 8 bases are shared with TRBD1. Trimming cost V 5 bases and J 5 bases; bases outside gene matches: 10. This CDR3 comprises 16 residues. Germline V lookup: CDR1 SGHAT, CDR2 FQNNGV. CDR3 sequence: CASSQPTGQANEKLFF. The DNA for the CDR3 is TGTGCCAGCAGCCAACCGACGGGACAGGCAAATGAAAAACTGTTTTTT.